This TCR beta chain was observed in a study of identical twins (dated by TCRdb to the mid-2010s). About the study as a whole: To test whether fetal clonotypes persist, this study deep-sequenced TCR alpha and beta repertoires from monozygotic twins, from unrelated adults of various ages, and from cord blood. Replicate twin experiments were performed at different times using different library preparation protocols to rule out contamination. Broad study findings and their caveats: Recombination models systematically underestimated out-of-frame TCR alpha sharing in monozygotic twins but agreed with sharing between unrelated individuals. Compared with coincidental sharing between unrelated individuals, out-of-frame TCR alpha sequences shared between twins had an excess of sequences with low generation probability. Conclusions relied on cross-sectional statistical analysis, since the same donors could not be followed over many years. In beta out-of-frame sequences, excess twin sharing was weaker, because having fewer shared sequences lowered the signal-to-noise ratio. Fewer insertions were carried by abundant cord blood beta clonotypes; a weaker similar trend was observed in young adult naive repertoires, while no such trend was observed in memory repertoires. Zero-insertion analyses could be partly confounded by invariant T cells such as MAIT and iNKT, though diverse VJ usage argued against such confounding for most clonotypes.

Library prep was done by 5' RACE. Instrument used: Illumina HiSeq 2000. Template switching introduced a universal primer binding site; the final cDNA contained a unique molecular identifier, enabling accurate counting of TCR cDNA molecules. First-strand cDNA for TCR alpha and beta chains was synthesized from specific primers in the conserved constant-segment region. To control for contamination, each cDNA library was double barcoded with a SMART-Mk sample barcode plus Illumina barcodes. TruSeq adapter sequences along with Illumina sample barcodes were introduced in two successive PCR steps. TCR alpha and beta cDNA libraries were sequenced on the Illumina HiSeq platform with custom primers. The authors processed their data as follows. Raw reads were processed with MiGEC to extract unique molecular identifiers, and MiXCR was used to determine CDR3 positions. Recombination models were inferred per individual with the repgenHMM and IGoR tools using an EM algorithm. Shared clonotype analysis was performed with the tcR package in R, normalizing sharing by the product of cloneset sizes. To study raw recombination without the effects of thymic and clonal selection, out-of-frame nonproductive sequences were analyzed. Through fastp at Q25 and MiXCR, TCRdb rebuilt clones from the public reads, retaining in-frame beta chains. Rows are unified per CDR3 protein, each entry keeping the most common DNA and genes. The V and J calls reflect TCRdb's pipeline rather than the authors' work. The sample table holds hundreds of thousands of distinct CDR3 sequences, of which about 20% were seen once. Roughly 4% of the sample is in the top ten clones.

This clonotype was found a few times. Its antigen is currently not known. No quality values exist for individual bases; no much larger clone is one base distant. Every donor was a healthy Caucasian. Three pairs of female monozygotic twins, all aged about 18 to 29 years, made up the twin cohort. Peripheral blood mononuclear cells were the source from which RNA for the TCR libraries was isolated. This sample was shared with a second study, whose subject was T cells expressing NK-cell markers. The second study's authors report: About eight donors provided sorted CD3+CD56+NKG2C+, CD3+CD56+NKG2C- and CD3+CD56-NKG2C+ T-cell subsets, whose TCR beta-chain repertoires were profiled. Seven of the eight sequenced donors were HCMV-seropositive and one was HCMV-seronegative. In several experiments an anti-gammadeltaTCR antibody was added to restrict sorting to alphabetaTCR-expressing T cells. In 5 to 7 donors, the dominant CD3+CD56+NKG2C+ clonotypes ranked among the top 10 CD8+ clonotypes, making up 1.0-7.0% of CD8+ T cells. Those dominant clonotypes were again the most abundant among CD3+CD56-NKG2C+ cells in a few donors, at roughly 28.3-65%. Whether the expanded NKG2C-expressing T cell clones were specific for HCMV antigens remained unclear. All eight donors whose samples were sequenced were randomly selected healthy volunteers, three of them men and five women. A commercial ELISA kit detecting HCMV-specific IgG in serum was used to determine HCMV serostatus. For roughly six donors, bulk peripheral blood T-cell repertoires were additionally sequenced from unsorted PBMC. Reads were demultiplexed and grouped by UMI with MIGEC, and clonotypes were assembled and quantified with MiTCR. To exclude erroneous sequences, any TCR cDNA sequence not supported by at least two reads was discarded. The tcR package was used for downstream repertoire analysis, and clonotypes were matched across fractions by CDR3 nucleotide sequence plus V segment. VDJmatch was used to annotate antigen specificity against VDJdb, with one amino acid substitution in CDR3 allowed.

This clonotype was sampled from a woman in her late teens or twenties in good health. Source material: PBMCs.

The DNA sequence is as follows: TGTGCCAGCAGTGGGCTGGGGCCTTACAATGAGCAGTTCTTC. It specifies CASSGLGPYNEQFF. Recombination joined TRBV12-3 or TRBV12-4 with TRBJ2-1; the D region possibly corresponds to TRBD1 (5 bases align). From the cysteine up to the phenylalanine, the CDR3 has a length of 14 residues. Only the CDR3 part of the read is kept: 42 bases, read in frame from the first base. Trimming removed 5 bases from V and 4 bases from J, leaving 12 bases between the germline ends.